Listed below are T cell receptor beta chains from one sample, sequenced in a study of response to subunit inactivated influenza vaccine. TCRdb ran MiXCR on the RT-PCR reads and lists one entry per CDR3 protein. In the table there are about 500,000 distinct CDR3 sequences, 16% of which are singletons. Material: CD4+ T cells sorted from PBMCs, obtained around 25 months after vaccination. These TCRs come from a man in his fifties or sixties who received an inactivated influenza vaccine. Both conserved end residues are part of each CDR3. Fields, in order: clone size, D gene, J gene, V gene, CDR3 protein, CDR3 DNA. The D gene is left open where the match is weak. Clone size, where shown, is once, few, many, or a class for clones that have expanded.

>many|TRBD2|TRBJ2-7|TRBV12-3/TRBV12-4
CASSPGLAGAYEQYF
TGTGCCAGCAGTCCGGGACTAGCGGGAGCCTACGAGCAGTACTTC
>few|TRBD1|TRBJ2-2|TRBV12-3/TRBV12-4
CASSTSDRGRPGELFF
TGTGCCAGCAGCACCTCGGACAGGGGGCGTCCCGGGGAGCTGTTTTTT
>few|TRBD2|TRBJ2-5|TRBV18
CASSEGEAGEGTQYF
TGTGCCAGCTCCGAGGGAGAAGCGGGAGAAGGGACCCAGTACTTC
>many|-|TRBJ1-3|TRBV29-1
CSVEDSNSGNTIYF
TGCAGCGTGGAGGACAGCAACTCTGGAAACACCATATATTTT
>-|-|TRBJ1-1|TRBV20-1
CSASGQLFVAGNTEAFF
TGCAGTGCTAGTGGACAGCTATTCGTCGCGGGGAACACTGAAGCTTTCTTT
>many|TRBD1|TRBJ1-1|TRBV20-1
CSAFKTRTGDTEAFF
TGCAGTGCTTTCAAAACCAGGACAGGGGACACTGAAGCTTTCTTT
>few|-|TRBJ1-1|TRBV2
CASSDLLMNTEAFF
TGTGCCAGCAGTGACCTCCTTATGAACACTGAAGCTTTCTTT
>-|-|TRBJ1-5|TRBV20-1
CSARDQGVGQPQHF
TGCAGTGCTAGAGATCAGGGTGTGGGGCAGCCCCAGCATTTT
>-|-|TRBJ2-1|TRBV7-8
CASSLVPYERNEQFF
TGTGCCAGCAGCTTAGTCCCCTATGAGAGGAATGAGCAGTTCTTC
>-|TRBD1|TRBJ2-3|TRBV15
CATSINRGTDTQYF
TGTGCCACCAGCATAAACAGGGGCACGGATACGCAGTATTTT
>many|-|TRBJ2-3|TRBV10-3
CAISEGQVSADTQYF
TGTGCCATCAGTGAAGGGCAGGTGTCCGCAGATACGCAGTATTTT
>few|-|TRBJ1-4|TRBV29-1
CSAILAAAGEKLFF
TGCAGCGCTATTTTGGCGGCCGCCGGGGAAAAACTGTTTTTT
>many|-|TRBJ1-5|TRBV12-3/TRBV12-4
CASSETGENQPQHF
TGTGCCAGCAGCGAGACGGGAGAAAATCAGCCCCAGCATTTT
>-|-|TRBJ2-1|TRBV7-2
CASTTRAEQFF
TGTGCCAGCACCACCCGCGCTGAGCAGTTCTTC
>-|TRBD1|TRBJ1-6|TRBV10-3
CAIRDTGGYSPLHF
TGTGCCATCAGGGATACAGGGGGGTATTCACCCCTCCACTTT
>-|-|TRBJ1-1|TRBV5-1
CASSSVPGRKNTEAFF
TGCGCCAGCAGCTCGGTACCGGGACGGAAGAACACTGAAGCTTTCTTT
>-|-|TRBJ1-1|TRBV27
CASSLSPGATEAFF
TGTGCCAGCAGTTTATCCCCAGGGGCCACTGAAGCTTTCTTT
>-|TRBD2|TRBJ2-7|TRBV20-1
CSAIRGLADPYEQYF
TGCAGTGCCATACGAGGACTAGCGGACCCCTACGAGCAGTACTTC
>many|TRBD2|TRBJ2-2|TRBV5-1
CASSPTSGSPGTGELFF
TGCGCCAGCAGTCCGACTAGCGGGAGCCCCGGCACCGGGGAGCTGTTTTTT
>-|-|TRBJ2-5|TRBV4-3
CASSQGITGLEQETQYF
TGCGCCAGCAGCCAAGGCATAACAGGGTTGGAGCAAGAGACCCAGTACTTC
>many|-|TRBJ2-1|TRBV12-3/TRBV12-4
CASRSGLLINNEQFF
TGTGCCAGCAGGTCGGGACTCCTCATTAACAATGAGCAGTTCTTC
>-|TRBD2|TRBJ2-1|TRBV10-3
CAISEAGTSGTNEQFF
TGTGCCATCAGTGAGGCTGGGACTAGCGGGACCAATGAGCAGTTCTTC
>many|TRBD2|TRBJ2-1|TRBV5-1
CASSLDWGGEQFF
TGCGCCAGCAGCTTGGATTGGGGGGGTGAGCAGTTCTTC
>few|TRBD2|TRBJ2-3|TRBV6-1
CASSLPRTSGTDTQYF
TGTGCCAGCAGCCTCCCAAGGACTAGCGGCACAGATACGCAGTATTTT
>-|TRBD1|TRBJ2-1|TRBV12-3/TRBV12-4
CASIKRAGGHEQFF
TGTGCCAGCATCAAAAGGGCAGGGGGTCATGAGCAGTTCTTC
>-|TRBD2|TRBJ2-3|TRBV29-1
CSVGSGSATDTQYF
TGCAGCGTTGGAAGCGGGAGCGCCACAGATACGCAGTATTTT
>-|-|TRBJ2-7|TRBV4-3
CASSQFVGPYEQYF
TGCGCCAGCAGCCAATTCGTAGGCCCCTACGAGCAGTACTTC
>few|TRBD1|TRBJ2-7|TRBV6-1
CASRPLAGQGYEQYF
TGTGCCAGCAGACCTCTCGCGGGACAGGGCTACGAGCAGTACTTC
>few|TRBD1|TRBJ1-1|TRBV10-3
CAISARQGTGTEAFF
TGTGCCATCAGTGCCAGACAGGGGACGGGGACTGAAGCTTTCTTT
>-|-|TRBJ2-3|TRBV15
CATSRDPVSTDTQYF
TGTGCCACCAGCAGAGATCCGGTTTCCACAGATACGCAGTATTTT
>few|-|TRBJ2-7|TRBV14
CASSLGAPSYEQYF
TGTGCCAGCAGCCTCGGGGCCCCCTCCTACGAGCAGTACTTC
>-|-|TRBJ1-5|TRBV7-2
CASSSTANQPQHF
TGTGCCAGCAGCTCGACAGCTAATCAGCCCCAGCATTTT
>-|-|TRBJ2-2|TRBV30
CARRGGHTGELFF
TGTGCCCGCAGGGGGGGGCACACCGGGGAGCTGTTTTTT
>-|TRBD2|TRBJ2-3|TRBV6-1
CASRPGTRVMNTQYF
TGTGCCAGCAGACCCGGGACTAGAGTAATGAATACGCAGTATTTT
>-|-|TRBJ2-5|TRBV6-2/TRBV6-3
CASSYPGLETQYF
TGTGCCAGCAGTTACCCCGGGTTGGAGACCCAGTACTTC
>-|-|TRBJ1-6|TRBV7-9
CASSQEGRPNSPLHF
TGTGCCAGCAGCCAAGAGGGACGCCCCAATTCACCCCTCCACTTT
>-|-|TRBJ2-3|TRBV6-1
CASTSSVSTDTQYF
TGTGCCAGCACATCTAGCGTCAGCACAGATACGCAGTATTTT
>few|TRBD2|TRBJ2-1|TRBV7-9
CASSSRTSGGSNEQFF
TGTGCCAGCAGCTCCAGGACTAGCGGGGGGAGTAATGAGCAGTTCTTC
>-|-|TRBJ2-5|TRBV12-3/TRBV12-4
CASHRAQETQYF
TGTGCCAGCCACAGGGCCCAAGAGACCCAGTACTTC
>few|-|TRBJ2-1|TRBV20-1
CSATSSTYNEQFF
TGCAGTGCTACATCCAGCACCTACAATGAGCAGTTCTTC
>-|TRBD2|TRBJ2-4|TRBV6-1
CASSPRTSGRRQAKNIQYF
TGTGCCAGCAGTCCGCGGACTAGCGGGAGGAGGCAAGCCAAAAACATTCAGTACTTC
>many|-|TRBJ2-7|TRBV12-3/TRBV12-4
CASSVPGRQSYEQYF
TGTGCCAGCAGTGTACCGGGACGGCAAAGCTACGAGCAGTACTTC
>few|-|TRBJ2-5|TRBV12-3/TRBV12-4
CASRRGLGETQYF
TGTGCCAGCCGCCGGGGTTTGGGGGAGACCCAGTACTTC
>few|-|TRBJ1-2|TRBV6-1
CASEEDHGGYTF
TGCGCCAGCGAAGAGGACCACGGAGGCTACACCTTC